The 7 T cell receptor beta chains reported below all come from one sample, sequenced in a study of T cell repertoires in cytomegalovirus infection. TCRdb reprocessed the reads with MiXCR, giving one entry per CDR3 protein. The sample records about 490,000 distinct CDR3 sequences, roughly 29% being singletons. Sequencing was done on a sample of PBMCs. These receptors all stem from a human donor in good health (CMV status not recorded). Some clones in this sample may be carry-over from other donors' samples.

This clonotype occurred many times. The chain recombines TRBV6-5 with TRBJ2-1, with TRBD2 as a possible D gene (5 bases). CDR3 length equals 16 residues. Germline V lookup: CDR1 MNHEY, CDR2 SVGAGI. The germline V and J ends were trimmed by 6 bases and 7 bases, with 22 bases remaining between them. The CDR3 sequence: CASRSPGRPEANEQFF. The DNA for the CDR3 is TGTGCCAGCAGATCCCCCGGGCGCCCGGAGGCTAATGAGCAGTTCTTC.

The CDR3 nucleotides read TGTGCCAGCAGCTTAAACGGGGGGGCTAGCGGACCCACAGATACGCAGTATTTT. Its protein is CASSLNGGASGPTDTQYF. The chain is built from TRBV7-3 and TRBJ2-3, with 8 bases matching TRBD2. CDR1 and CDR2 (germline): SGHTA, FQGTGA. The V gene end was trimmed by 1 base and the J gene end by 2 bases; junction bases not matched to a gene: 11. CDR3 length: 18 amino acids.

The chain joins TRBV6-2 or TRBV6-3 to TRBJ2-1; D remains ambiguous. The CDR3 contains 12 residues. Germline V gene data show CDR1 as MNHEY and CDR2 as SVGEGT. V dropped 2 bases and J dropped 6 bases, with 5 bases sitting between them. This CDR3 reads CASSYTSNEQFF. CDR3 nucleotides: TGTGCCAGCAGTTACACCTCCAATGAGCAGTTCTTC.

This clonotype was detected only a few times. The rearrangement links TRBV11-2 to TRBJ2-2; no clear D gene. This CDR3 comprises 16 residues. Germline V gives CDR1 SGHAT, CDR2 FQNNGV. With 3 bases removed from V and 0 bases from J, the gap between germline ends came to 11 bases. CDR3 region: CASSFQSHSNTGELFF. CDR3 coding DNA: TGTGCCAGCAGCTTCCAATCTCATTCGAACACCGGGGAGCTGTTTTTT.

This chain joins TRBV12-3 or TRBV12-4 and TRBJ1-1; the D is unclear. The CDR3 loop spans 14 amino acids. The ends were cut back, 1 base at V and 5 bases at J, with 11 bases in the middle. The CDR3 protein is CASSLGLKWTEAFF. The CDR3, as DNA: TGTGCCAGCAGTTTAGGCCTAAAGTGGACTGAAGCTTTCTTT.

This chain links TRBV6-2 or TRBV6-3 with TRBJ1-2; D is perhaps TRBD1 (6 bases). CDR1 MNHEY and CDR2 SVGEGT come from the germline V gene. V lost 0 bases and J 8 bases, leaving 22 bases between the germline ends. The CDR3 extends over 17 amino acids. The CDR3 sequence: CASSYSLEGVSGLGYTF. CDR3 nucleotides: TGTGCCAGCAGTTACTCCCTAGAGGGGGTCAGTGGGCTGGGCTACACCTTC.

In this sample, this clonotype turned up a few times. The J gene is TRBJ2-7, the V gene TRBV7-9; no definite D call. The CDR3 consists of 12 residues. Germline loops: CDR1 SEHNR, CDR2 FQNEAQ (reference sequence). Deletions cut 5 bases from V and 1 base from J, with 6 bases between. DNA for the CDR3: TGTGCCAGCAGCCCACGGTCCTACGAGCAGTACTTC. Amino acid sequence: CASSPRSYEQYF.